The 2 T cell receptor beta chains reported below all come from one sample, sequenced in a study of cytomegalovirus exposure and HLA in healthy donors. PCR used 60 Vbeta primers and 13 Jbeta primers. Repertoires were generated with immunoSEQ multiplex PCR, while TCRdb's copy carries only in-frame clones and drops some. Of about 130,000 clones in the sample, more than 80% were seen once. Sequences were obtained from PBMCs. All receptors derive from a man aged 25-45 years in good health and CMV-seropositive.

The CDR3 region has the DNA TGTGCCAGTAGTCTAGGGGGGACGGGAGACTACGAGCAGTACTTC. Its translation: CASSLGGTGDYEQYF. The chain uses TRBV19 and TRBJ2-7, with D tentatively TRBD1 or TRBD2 (6 bases each). This CDR3 has 15 residues. V gave up 5 bases and J gave up 3 bases, with 17 bases separating them. Looked up from germline, CDR1 is LNHDA and CDR2 is SQIVND (reference sequence).

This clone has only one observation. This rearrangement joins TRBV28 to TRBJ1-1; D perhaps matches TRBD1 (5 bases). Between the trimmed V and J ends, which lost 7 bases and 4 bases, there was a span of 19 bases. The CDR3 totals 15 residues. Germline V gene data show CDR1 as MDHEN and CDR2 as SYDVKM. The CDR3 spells CASIPPRVLSTEAFF. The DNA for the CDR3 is TGTGCCAGCATCCCACCCAGGGTCCTAAGCACTGAAGCTTTCTTT.